Below are 2 T cell receptor beta chains sequenced from a single sample in a study of blood T cell repertoires in COVID-19. The method was immunoSEQ multiplex PCR; TCRdb's version includes in-frame clones alone and lacks a portion of them. The data show roughly 500,000 clones, nearly 90% seen once. The sequencing input was peripheral blood. The receptors shown here come from a man younger than 30 with COVID-19, enrolled during active disease.

This chain joins TRBV9 and TRBJ2-3, with a possible D match to TRBD1 (6 bases). CDR3 length equals 17 residues. Trimming took 3 bases from V and 2 from J, leaving 19 bases between them. Germline assignment: CDR1 SGDLS and CDR2 YYNGEE. The chain's CDR3 is CASSAYDEGEDTDTQYF. The CDR3 region has the DNA TGTGCCAGCAGCGCCTACGACGAGGGGGAAGACACAGATACGCAGTATTTT.

The chain has TRBV12-3 or TRBV12-4 and TRBJ2-2; 8 nucleotides agree with TRBD1. The junction had 2 bases not matched to a gene; V was cut back by 5 bases and J by 6 bases. The CDR3 is 13 residues long. CDR3 region: CASSQGQAGELFF. The CDR3 nucleotides are TGTGCCAGCAGTCAGGGACAGGCCGGGGAGCTGTTTTTT.